This record concerns one T cell receptor (beta chain) sequence. This entry belongs to a study of PD-1 blockade in classical Hodgkin lymphoma. TCRdb keeps only in-frame clones here, not all; method: immunoSEQ multiplex PCR. The data hold around 32,000 clones, with 88% observed a single time. V was pared by 1 base and J by 5 bases, with 8 bases between. There are 13 residues in the CDR3. Germline-derived CDR1 and CDR2 are SGHAT and FQDESV (reference sequence). As to time point: newly diagnosed, previously untreated cHL patient sample. Out of thawed PBMCs, magnetic negative selection purified CD4+ T cells. A comparison was provided by newly diagnosed, untreated classical Hodgkin lymphoma PBMCs.

The chain combines TRBV11-1 with TRBJ2-5; TRBD1 is a possible D gene (6 bases). Sample: CD4+ T cells from blood. The source of this sequence is a human donor with classical Hodgkin lymphoma. CDR3 coding DNA: TGTGCCAGCAGCTTAGAGGGGGACGAGACCCAGTACTTC. As protein: CASSLEGDETQYF.